These 4 T cell receptor beta chains were sequenced from one sample in a study of shared clonotypes between healthy human individuals (dated by TCRdb to about 2020). Libraries were prepared through the immunoSEQ multiplex PCR assay. The source is immuneACCESS, and TCRdb retained only in-frame sequences with V and J called. Part of the clones is not carried over; for the studies checked, unresolved V genes explain less than half of this, and the remainder is unexplained. The sample table contains 1,400,000 or so clones; only one count was recorded for approximately 98.5% of them. The ten top clones hold roughly 0.36% of the sample. Sequenced sample: naive CD4+ T cells sorted from blood. The cell subset or site label, read with the paper, signifies: CD45RA+ positively selected. The source of these receptors is a man aged 30 to 39 in good health.

CDR3 coding DNA: TGTGCCAGCAGCTCGAGGACTAGCGGGAGCTACAGCTCCTACGAGCAGTACTTC. This encodes CASSSRTSGSYSSYEQYF. The chain couples TRBV11-2 to TRBJ2-7; 13 bases align to TRBD2. The V gene's germline CDR1 is SGHAT and CDR2 FQNNGV. This CDR3 spans 18 amino acids. Losses at the gene ends were 4 bases for V and 0 bases for J; bases not matched to a gene: 9.

The chain uses TRBV2 and TRBJ2-7, with 7 bases aligning to TRBD1. J was trimmed by 5 bases and V by 11 bases; bases with no gene match: 9. CDR3 length equals 12 residues. In germline, CDR1 is SNHLY, CDR2 FYNNEI. The CDR3 spells CAGTGDVDEQYF. The CDR3 coding sequence is TGTGCCGGAACAGGGGATGTCGACGAGCAGTACTTC.

This chain uses TRBV5-1 with TRBJ2-3, with 7 bases identical to TRBD2. There are 17 residues in the CDR3. The germline CDR1 and CDR2 sequences are SGHRS and YFSETQ. V shed 2 bases and J 4 bases; nucleotides not matched to a gene: 13. DNA for the CDR3: TGCGCCAGCAGCTTATTACCCGGGGAGGGGAGGGCAGATACGCAGTATTTT. Its protein product is CASSLLPGEGRADTQYF.

The chain recombines TRBV29-1 with TRBJ1-4; D unclear. Between the trimmed V and J ends, which lost 4 bases and 7 bases, there was a span of 13 bases. The CDR3 covers 13 residues. The germline gives CDR1 SQVTM, CDR2 ANQGSEA. The DNA of the CDR3 is TGCAGCGTTGTGTCCGCGACGGGTGAAAAACTGTTTTTT. Its protein is CSVVSATGEKLFF.